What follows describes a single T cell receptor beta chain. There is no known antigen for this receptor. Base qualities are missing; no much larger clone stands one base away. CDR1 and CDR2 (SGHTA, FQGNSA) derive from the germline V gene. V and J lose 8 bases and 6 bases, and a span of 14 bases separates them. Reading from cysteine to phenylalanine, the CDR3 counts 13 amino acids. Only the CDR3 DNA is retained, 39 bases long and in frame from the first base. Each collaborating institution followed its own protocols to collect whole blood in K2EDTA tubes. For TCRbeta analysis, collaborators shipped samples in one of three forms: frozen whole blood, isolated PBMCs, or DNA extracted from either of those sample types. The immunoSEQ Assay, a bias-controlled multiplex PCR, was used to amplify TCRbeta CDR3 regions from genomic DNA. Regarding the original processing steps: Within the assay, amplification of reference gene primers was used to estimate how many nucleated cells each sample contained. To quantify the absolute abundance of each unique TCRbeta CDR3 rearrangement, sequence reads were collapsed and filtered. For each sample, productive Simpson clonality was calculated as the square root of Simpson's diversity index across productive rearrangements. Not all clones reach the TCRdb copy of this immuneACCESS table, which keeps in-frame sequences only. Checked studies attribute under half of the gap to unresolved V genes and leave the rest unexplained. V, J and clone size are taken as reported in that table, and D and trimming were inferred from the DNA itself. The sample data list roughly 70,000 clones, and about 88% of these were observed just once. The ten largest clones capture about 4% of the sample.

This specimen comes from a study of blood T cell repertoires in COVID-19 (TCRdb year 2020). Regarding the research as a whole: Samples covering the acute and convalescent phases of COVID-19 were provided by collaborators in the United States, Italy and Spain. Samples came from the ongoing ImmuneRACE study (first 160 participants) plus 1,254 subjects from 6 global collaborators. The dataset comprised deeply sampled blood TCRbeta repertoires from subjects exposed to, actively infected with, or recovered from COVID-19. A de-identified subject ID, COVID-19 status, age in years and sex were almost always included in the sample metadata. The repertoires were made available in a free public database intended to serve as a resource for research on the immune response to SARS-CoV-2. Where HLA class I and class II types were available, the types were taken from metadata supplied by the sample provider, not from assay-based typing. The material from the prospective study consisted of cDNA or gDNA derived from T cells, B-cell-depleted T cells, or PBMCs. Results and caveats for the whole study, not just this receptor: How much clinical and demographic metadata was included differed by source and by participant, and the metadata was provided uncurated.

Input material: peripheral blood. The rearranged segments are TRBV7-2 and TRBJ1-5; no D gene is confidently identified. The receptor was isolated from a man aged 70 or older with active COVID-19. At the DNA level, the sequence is TGTGCCAGCTCTCGGGGAGTGGGTCAGCCCCAGCATTTT. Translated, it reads CASSRGVGQPQHF.